This TCR beta chain was sequenced during a study of T cell changes during pregnancy in multiple sclerosis. CDR1 and CDR2 (germline): MGHRA, YSYEKL. J gave up 4 bases and V 0 bases, and 2 bases lay outside the gene matches. The CDR3 is 15 amino acids. Sequencing used immunoSEQ multiplex PCR; TCRdb keeps in-frame clones, though not all of them. The sample has around 53,000 clones; roughly nine tenths are singletons. The sequence was obtained from a female donor with multiple sclerosis, enrolled in a pregnancy study. V and J are TRBV4-1 and TRBJ2-7; 11 nucleotides align to TRBD2. The input for sequencing was CD8+ T cells from peripheral blood mononuclear cells, taken before pregnancy. CDR3 in DNA: TGCGCCAGCAGCCAAGATCCTAGCGGGGGGTACGAGCAGTACTTC. It yields the protein CASSQDPSGGYEQYF.